This T cell receptor beta chain was recorded in a study of post-analysis software for immune sequencing data (dated by TCRdb to between 2015 and 2017). Regarding the research as a whole: Recorded disease courses included relapsing-remitting, secondary progressive and progressive-relapsing multiple sclerosis, with some patients lacking subtype annotation. The patient repertoires were set against under 12 previously published healthy control repertoires from donors whose ages ranged from about 6 to 26 years. A subset of samples was prepared in parallel using single-end sample barcoding, then pooled and co-amplified after Illumina adapter ligation. General findings and caveats noted by the study authors: Patients showed significantly higher frequencies than controls for a handful of TRBV segments, among them TRBV5-6, TRBV5-1 and TRBV20-1. Multiple sclerosis patients had significantly lower normalized Chao1 diversity than controls, a result that suggests substantial peripheral T-cell clonal expansion. The control group was slightly older than the multiple sclerosis patient group. When samples were clustered directly using the F measure, samples prepared in the same batch co-clustered strongly, which prompted a batch-effect correction.

A word on this clonotype: This clone's antigen is unknown. The input lacks base qualities; no much larger clone sits a single base away.

Library creation used PCR. Sequencing took place on an Illumina HiSeq 2500. To reduce PCR and sequencing biases, unique molecular identifiers were incorporated into the TCR beta cDNA libraries. Every 1 to 10 million input T cells yielded some 500,000 cDNA molecules, meaning each molecule approximated one T cell. Patient libraries were prepared and sequenced with the same protocol used for the earlier healthy control dataset. Samples belonging to the same batch were prepared together, multiplexed and sequenced on a shared HiSeq lane. Concerning the study's data processing: Raw barcoded reads were processed with MIGEC, discarding single-read molecular identifier groups before consensus assembly and CDR3 extraction. Clonotype tables were post-analysed with VDJtools, and diversity was normalized by down-sampling all datasets to the smallest sample size. To correct batch-related cross-sample contamination, repertoire overlap clustering matched CDR3 amino acid sequences but not nucleotide sequences. TCRdb took the public reads, trimmed them with fastp at Q25, ran MiXCR for clone calling and kept in-frame beta chains. Identical CDR3 proteins give one entry, which carries the most common genes and DNA. TCRdb assigned the V and J calls; the authors' analysis was not used. For this sample there are about 770,000 distinct CDR3 sequences; 46% appear just once. The ten largest clones add up to over 4.5% of the sample.

The germline V and J ends show losses of 8 bases and 2 bases respectively, and no gene match explains 19 bases of the junction. CDR1 and CDR2 (MNHNS, SASEGT) derive from the germline V gene. The CDR3 sequence holds 18 residues, the cysteine and phenylalanine included. Only the CDR3 region is kept as DNA, spanning 54 bases read in frame from base 1. To demonstrate the VDJtools post-analysis software, the study profiled TCR beta repertoires from the peripheral blood of under 15 young patients with multiple sclerosis. The multiple sclerosis patients were children and adolescents between about 6 and 16 years of age.

Here the chain combines TRBV6-1 and TRBJ1-2, and TRBD1 matches 8 of the central bases. The clonotype originates from a girl between 10 and 17 years old with multiple sclerosis. Sequenced material: blood. The bases read TGTGCCAGCTTCGGGGTCTGGAGCAGGGGGCTACCCAACTATGGCTACACCTTC. It specifies CASFGVWSRGLPNYGYTF.